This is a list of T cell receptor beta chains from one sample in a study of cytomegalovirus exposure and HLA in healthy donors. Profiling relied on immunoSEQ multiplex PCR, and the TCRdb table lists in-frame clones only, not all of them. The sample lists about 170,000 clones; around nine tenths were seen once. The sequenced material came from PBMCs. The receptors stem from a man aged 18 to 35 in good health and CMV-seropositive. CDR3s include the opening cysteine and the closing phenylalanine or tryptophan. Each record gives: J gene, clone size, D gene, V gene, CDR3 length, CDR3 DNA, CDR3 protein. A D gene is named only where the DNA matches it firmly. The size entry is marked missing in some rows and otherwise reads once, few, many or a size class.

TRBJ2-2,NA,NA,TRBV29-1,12,TGCAGCGTGCGAGGGGGGGCCGGGGAGCTGTTTTTT,CSVRGGAGELFF
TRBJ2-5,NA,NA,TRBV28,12,TGTGCCAGCAGTCCGCCCGGAGAGACCCAGTACTTC,CASSPPGETQYF
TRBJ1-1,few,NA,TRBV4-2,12,TGTGCCAGCAGCCAAGACAGTCTTGAAGCTTTCTTT,CASSQDSLEAFF
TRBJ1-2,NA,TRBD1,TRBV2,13,TGTGCCAGCACCCAGGACAGGAGCTATGGCTACACCTTC,CASTQDRSYGYTF
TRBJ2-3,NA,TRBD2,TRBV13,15,TGTGCCAGCAGCTTCCCGACTAGCGGCACAGATACGCAGTATTTT,CASSFPTSGTDTQYF
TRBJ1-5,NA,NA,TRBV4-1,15,TGCGCCAGCAGCCAAAACGGGATGGGGAATCAGCCCCAGCATTTT,CASSQNGMGNQPQHF
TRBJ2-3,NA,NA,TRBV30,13,TGTGCCTGGAGTTTTGCGTATTTAGATACGCAGTATTTT,CAWSFAYLDTQYF
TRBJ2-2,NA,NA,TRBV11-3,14,TGTGCCAGCAGCTTGGGGGGGAACACCGGGGAGCTGTTTTTT,CASSLGGNTGELFF
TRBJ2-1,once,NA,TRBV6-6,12,TGTGCCAGCAGGACGTCGGGGAATGAGCAGTTCTTC,CASRTSGNEQFF
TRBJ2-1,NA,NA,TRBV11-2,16,TGTGCCAGCAGCTTAGATCGGATATTTGGAGCGGATGAGCAGTTCTTC,CASSLDRIFGADEQFF
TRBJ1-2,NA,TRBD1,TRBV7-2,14,TGTGCCAGCAGACTGGACAGGGTTAACTATGGCTACACCTTC,CASRLDRVNYGYTF
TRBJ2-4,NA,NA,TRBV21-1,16,TGTGCCAGCAGCAAAGTTGATTCGAGGGCCAAAAACATTCAGTACTTC,CASSKVDSRAKNIQYF
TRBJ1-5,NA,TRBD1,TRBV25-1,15,TGTGCCAGCTCCGGGACAGGGGATAGCAATCAGCCCCAGCATTTT,CASSGTGDSNQPQHF
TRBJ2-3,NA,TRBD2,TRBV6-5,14,TGTGCCAGCAGGACTAGCTCCTCTCGGTATACGCAGTATTTT,CASRTSSSRYTQYF
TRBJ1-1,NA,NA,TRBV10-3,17,TGTGCCATCAGTCAAGCGGGCGGGTCGGAGGGGAACACTGAAGCTTTCTTT,CAISQAGGSEGNTEAFF
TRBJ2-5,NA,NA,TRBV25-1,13,TGTGCCAGCAGTGTCCAGGGCCTCCGGACCCAGTACTTC,CASSVQGLRTQYF
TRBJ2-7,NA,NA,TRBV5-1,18,TGCGCCAGCAGGGTGAGGGGAGGAAACCTTATGCTGGCCTACGAGCAGTACTTC,CASRVRGGNLMLAYEQYF
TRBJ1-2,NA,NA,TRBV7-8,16,TGTGCCAGCAGCTTTACCGCAGGACTATCTAACTATGGCTACACCTTC,CASSFTAGLSNYGYTF
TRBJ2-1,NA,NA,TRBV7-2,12,TGTGCCAGCAGCTTATCCCCAGAAGAGCAGTTCTTC,CASSLSPEEQFF
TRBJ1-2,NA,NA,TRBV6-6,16,TGTGCCAGCAGTTACTCGTGGCCAGGGCCCAACTATGGCTACACCTTC,CASSYSWPGPNYGYTF
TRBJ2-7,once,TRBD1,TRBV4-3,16,TGCGCCAGCAGCCCCTCTCGATCGGACAGGGCCTACGAGCAGTACTTC,CASSPSRSDRAYEQYF
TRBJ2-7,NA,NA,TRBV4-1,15,TGCGCCAGCAGCCAAGGGCAGGGCCTCTCCTACGAGCAGTACTTC,CASSQGQGLSYEQYF
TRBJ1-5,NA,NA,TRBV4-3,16,TGCGCCAGCAGCCAAGAGTGGGGGGGGTTAGGTCAGCCCCAGCATTTT,CASSQEWGGLGQPQHF
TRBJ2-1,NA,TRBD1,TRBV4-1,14,TGCGCCAGTTCCCGGACAGGGGGATCCAATGAGCAGTTCTTC,CASSRTGGSNEQFF
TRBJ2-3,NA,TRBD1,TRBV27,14,TGTGCCAGCGGGCTCCAGGGGGCCGGAGATACGCAGTATTTT,CASGLQGAGDTQYF
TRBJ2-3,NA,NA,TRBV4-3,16,TGCGCCAGCAGGGAGAGTTGGCGGGGAGGCCCTAGCGCGCAGTATTTT,CASRESWRGGPSAQYF